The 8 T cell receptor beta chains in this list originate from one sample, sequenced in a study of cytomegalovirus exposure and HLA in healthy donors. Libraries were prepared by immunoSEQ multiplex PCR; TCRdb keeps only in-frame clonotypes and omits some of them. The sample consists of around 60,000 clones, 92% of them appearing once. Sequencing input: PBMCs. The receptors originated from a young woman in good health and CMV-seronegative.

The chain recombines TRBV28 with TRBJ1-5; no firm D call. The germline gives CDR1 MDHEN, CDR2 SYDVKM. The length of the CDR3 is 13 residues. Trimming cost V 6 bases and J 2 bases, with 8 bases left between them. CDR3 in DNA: TGTGCCAGCAGAACGGTGGGCAATCAGCCCCAGCATTTT. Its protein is CASRTVGNQPQHF.

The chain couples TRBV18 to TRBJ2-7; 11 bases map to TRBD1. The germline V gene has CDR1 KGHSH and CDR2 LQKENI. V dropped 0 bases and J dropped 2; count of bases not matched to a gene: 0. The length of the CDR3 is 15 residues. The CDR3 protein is CASSPPGQGAYEQYF. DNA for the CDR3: TGTGCCAGCTCACCACCGGGACAGGGGGCCTACGAGCAGTACTTC.

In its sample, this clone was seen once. For the CDR3, the DNA is TGTGCCACCCAATCGGAGGGGATCAACTCACCCCTCCACTTT. Amino acid sequence: CATQSEGINSPLHF. The rearrangement joins TRBV27 to TRBJ1-6; the D gene is possibly TRBD1 (5 bases). Trimming stripped 10 bases from V and 10 bases from J, with 20 bases between. This CDR3 spans 14 amino acids. Germline loops: CDR1 MNHEY, CDR2 SMNVEV (reference sequence).

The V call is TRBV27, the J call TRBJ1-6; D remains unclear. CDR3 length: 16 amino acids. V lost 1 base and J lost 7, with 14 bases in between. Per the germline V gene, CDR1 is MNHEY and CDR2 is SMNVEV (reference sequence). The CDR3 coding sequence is TGTGCCAGCAGTTTATACAGCCTCCCGTTAAATTCACCCCTCCACTTT. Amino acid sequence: CASSLYSLPLNSPLHF.

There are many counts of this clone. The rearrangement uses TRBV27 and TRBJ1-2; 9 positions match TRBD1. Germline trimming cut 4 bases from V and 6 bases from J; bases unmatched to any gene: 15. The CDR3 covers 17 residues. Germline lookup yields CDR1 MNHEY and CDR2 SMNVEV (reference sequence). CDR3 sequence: CASSSHLTGGGKNGYTF. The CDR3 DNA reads TGTGCCAGCAGTTCCCACCTAACAGGGGGCGGGAAGAATGGCTACACCTTC.

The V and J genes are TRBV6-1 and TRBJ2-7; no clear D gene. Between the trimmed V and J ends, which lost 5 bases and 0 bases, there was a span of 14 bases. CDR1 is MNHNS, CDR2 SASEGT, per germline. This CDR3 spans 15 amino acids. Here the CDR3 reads CASSLSNTFSYEQYF. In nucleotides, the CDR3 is TGTGCCAGCAGTTTGTCGAACACCTTCTCCTACGAGCAGTACTTC.

The CDR3 here is CASANRRYGYTF. CDR3 sequence (DNA): TGTGCCAGCGCTAACAGGAGATACGGCTACACCTTC. The rearrangement joins TRBV19 to TRBJ1-2, with TRBD1 as a possible D gene (5 bases). Germline values: CDR1 LNHDA, CDR2 SQIVND (reference sequence). Trimming removed 9 bases from V and 8 bases from J, with 16 bases in between. This CDR3 has 12 residues.

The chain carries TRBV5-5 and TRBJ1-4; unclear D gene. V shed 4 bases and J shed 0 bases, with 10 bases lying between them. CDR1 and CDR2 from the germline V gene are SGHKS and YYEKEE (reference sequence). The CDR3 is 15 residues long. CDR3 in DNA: TGTGCCAGCAGCACCTACACAGCAACTAATGAAAAACTGTTTTTT. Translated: CASSTYTATNEKLFF.